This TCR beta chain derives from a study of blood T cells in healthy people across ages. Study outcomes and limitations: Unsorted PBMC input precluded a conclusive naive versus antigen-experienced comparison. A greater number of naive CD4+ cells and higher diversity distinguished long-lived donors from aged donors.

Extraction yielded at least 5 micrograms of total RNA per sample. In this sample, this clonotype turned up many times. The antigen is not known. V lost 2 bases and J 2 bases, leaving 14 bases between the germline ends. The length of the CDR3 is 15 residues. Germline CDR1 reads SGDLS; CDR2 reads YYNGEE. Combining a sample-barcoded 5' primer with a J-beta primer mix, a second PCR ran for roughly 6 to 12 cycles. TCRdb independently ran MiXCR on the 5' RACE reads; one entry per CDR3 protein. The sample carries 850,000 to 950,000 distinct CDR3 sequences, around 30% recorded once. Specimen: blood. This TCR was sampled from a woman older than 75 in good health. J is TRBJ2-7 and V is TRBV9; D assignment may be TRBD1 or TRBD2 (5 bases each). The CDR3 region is CASSVNGMGPYEQYF. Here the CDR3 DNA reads TGTGCCAGCAGCGTCAACGGGATGGGGCCCTACGAGCAGTACTTC.